These 32 T cell receptor beta chains were all obtained from the same sample, sequenced in a study of T cell responses to AZD1222 COVID-19 vaccine (dated by TCRdb to the early 2020s). Reading the label with the study, this specimen's time point is: baseline before first vaccination. The library was built by means of the immunoSEQ multiplex PCR assay. The immuneACCESS repertoire file appears here via TCRdb, limited to in-frame rearrangements. These files lack a portion of the clones; in checked studies, under half of the deficit traces to unresolved V genes, and the cause of the others is not known. The sample table holds tens of thousands of clones, of which approximately 91% were seen once. About 19% of the sample is in the top ten clones. The sequencing here drew on peripheral blood, taken on day 0 of AZD1222 vaccination. The receptors derive from an adult in good health.

The gene calls are TRBV6-2 or TRBV6-3 and TRBJ2-4; D is unclear. The CDR3 length is 13 residues. V lost 4 bases, J lost 7 bases, and 11 bases lay in between. Germline V lookup: CDR1 MNHEY, CDR2 SVGEGT. The CDR3: CASSWSYGNIQYF. The DNA for the CDR3 is TGTGCCAGCAGTTGGAGTTACGGCAACATTCAGTACTTC.

The chain has TRBV5-6 and TRBJ1-5; 7 nucleotides align to TRBD1. In germline, CDR1 is SGHDT, CDR2 YYEEEE. The CDR3 totals 15 residues. J lost 0 bases, V lost 4 bases, and 4 bases had no gene match. Here the CDR3 DNA reads TGTGCCAGCAGCACAGGGGCCTATAGCAATCAGCCCCAGCATTTT. Protein sequence: CASSTGAYSNQPQHF.

This clone came up once. This sequence joins TRBV2 and TRBJ1-6, with a possible D match to TRBD1 (5 bases). The CDR3 loop spans 15 amino acids. The V gene's germline CDR1 is SNHLY and CDR2 FYNNEI. The V gene lost 3 bases and the J gene lost 8 bases, with 14 bases spanning the gap. The CDR3 reads CASSEDLRGDSPLHF. Here the CDR3 DNA reads TGTGCCAGCAGTGAGGACCTAAGGGGAGATTCACCCCTCCACTTT.

V usage is TRBV6-5 and J usage is TRBJ1-1; tentative D call: TRBD1 (5 bases). The V gene's germline CDR1 is MNHEY and CDR2 SVGAGI. The CDR3 runs to 12 residues. V lost 6 bases and J 8 bases, leaving 13 bases between the germline ends. The CDR3 spells CASSLRTGEAFF. The CDR3, as DNA: TGTGCCAGCAGCCTCCGAACAGGCGAAGCTTTCTTT.

V is TRBV6-5 and J is TRBJ1-4; D is perhaps TRBD1 (5 bases). The germline V gene has CDR1 MNHEY and CDR2 SVGAGI. The CDR3 runs to 15 residues. The V end lost 2 bases, the J end lost 5 bases, and 12 bases lay between the germline ends. The CDR3 region is CASSYIFGGNEKLFF. CDR3 coding DNA: TGTGCCAGCAGTTACATCTTTGGGGGGAATGAAAAACTGTTTTTT.

The rearrangement links TRBV7-8 to TRBJ1-1; TRBD1 is a possible D gene (6 bases). The V end was cut by 4 bases, the J end by 5 bases, with 14 bases between. Germline assignment: CDR1 SGHVS and CDR2 FQNEAQ. The CDR3 runs to 14 residues. CDR3 in DNA: TGTGCCAGCAGCTCGAGGGGCGACAGGACTGAAGCTTTCTTT. Protein: CASSSRGDRTEAFF.

The chain employs TRBV28 and TRBJ1-2, with D possibly being TRBD1 (6 bases). V was shortened by 3 bases and J by 8 bases, with 16 bases between the two germline ends. The CDR3 contains 14 residues. Per the germline V gene, CDR1 is MDHEN and CDR2 is SYDVKM. The CDR3 is CASSFGTGFQGYTF. In DNA, the CDR3 is TGTGCCAGCAGTTTTGGAACAGGGTTTCAAGGCTACACCTTC.

As concerns this clone: Additional DNA sequences in this sample encode the identical CDR3. This sequence joins TRBV11-2 and TRBJ2-7; 7 nucleotides match TRBD2. Germline values: CDR1 SGHAT, CDR2 FQNNGV. With V trimmed by 5 bases and J by 3 bases, 7 bases remained unmatched. CDR3 length: 14 amino acids. The CDR3 DNA follows: TGTGCCAGCAGCCCTGGGGGGGGATTCTACGAGCAGTACTTC. Translation: CASSPGGGFYEQYF.

This chain joins TRBV7-8 and TRBJ1-2, with D possibly matching TRBD1 (5 bases). Trimming removed 5 bases at V and 7 bases at J, with 14 bases between. Germline CDR1 and CDR2: SGHVS and FQNEAQ. CDR3 size: 13 residues. The CDR3: CASSARGYAGYTF. CDR3 DNA: TGTGCCAGCAGCGCAAGGGGATACGCTGGCTACACCTTC.

V and J are TRBV10-3 and TRBJ2-7; D is unclear. Trimming stripped 3 bases from V and 0 bases from J, with 9 bases between. Germline lookup yields CDR1 ENHRY and CDR2 SYGVKD. The CDR3 consists of 14 residues. CDR3 sequence: CAISDATSSYEQYF. The CDR3 nucleotides are TGTGCCATCAGTGATGCGACCAGCTCCTACGAGCAGTACTTC.

The chain combines TRBV7-3 with TRBJ2-2; D assignment may be TRBD1 or TRBD2 (6 bases each). Germline CDR1 SGHTA, CDR2 FQGTGA. V was clipped by 5 bases and J by 5 bases, with 18 bases between them. This CDR3 has 16 residues. The CDR3: CASSHMGGAGTGELFF. CDR3 nucleotides: TGTGCCAGCAGCCACATGGGGGGCGCGGGAACCGGGGAGCTGTTTTTT.

About this clone: The junction differs from germline at one of its ends, possibly a read error. V usage is TRBV7-9 and J usage is TRBJ2-5; 9 nucleotides match TRBD2. Germline V gene sequence: CDR1 SEHNR, CDR2 FQNEAQ (reference sequence). This CDR3 contains 14 residues. Here the CDR3 DNA reads TGTGCCAGCAGCCTAGCGGGGACACAAGAGACCCAGTACTTC. Protein sequence: CASSLAGTQETQYF.

This chain uses TRBV4-3 with TRBJ1-4; D is uncertain. Trimming took 3 bases from V and 2 from J, leaving 10 bases between them. The CDR3 is 15 amino acids. CDR1 and CDR2 from the germline V gene are LGHNA and YSLEER. CDR3 residues: CASSQVGRTNEKLFF. CDR3 coding DNA: TGCGCCAGCAGCCAGGTCGGACGGACTAATGAAAAACTGTTTTTT.

The V gene is TRBV3-1 (or the pseudogene TRBV3-2), the J gene TRBJ2-7, with D perhaps assigned TRBD1 or TRBD2 (6 bases each). CDR1 and CDR2 from the germline V gene are LGHDT and YNNKEL (reference sequence). V lost 1 base and J 2 bases, leaving 12 bases between the germline ends. The CDR3 extends over 15 amino acids. The CDR3 nucleotides are TGTGCCAGCAGCCAAGTATGGGGGGCCCCCTACGAGCAGTACTTC. The encoded protein is CASSQVWGAPYEQYF.

This sequence joins TRBV24-1 and TRBJ2-5, with 8 nucleotides matching TRBD1. The V segment lost 9 bases and the J segment 5 bases; nucleotides outside the gene matches: 10. Germline V gives CDR1 KGHDR, CDR2 SFDVKD. The CDR3 consists of 14 residues. The CDR3 coding sequence is TGTGCCACCCAGGACAGGGCTGTTGGGGAGACCCAGTACTTC. It translates to CATQDRAVGETQYF.

This chain uses TRBV5-1 with TRBJ2-2, with D perhaps matching TRBD1 (6 bases). V was trimmed by 4 bases and J by 3 bases, leaving 16 bases between them. The length of the CDR3 is 16 residues. Germline CDR1 SGHRS, CDR2 YFSETQ. CDR3 amino acids: CASSMRSGADTGELFF. CDR3 DNA: TGCGCCAGCAGCATGCGGTCAGGGGCCGACACCGGGGAGCTGTTTTTT.

This clone was seen a single time. V gene TRBV7-8 combines with J gene TRBJ2-1, with unresolved D. CDR3 length: 15 amino acids. V lost 4 bases and J lost 0, with 10 bases in between. Germline CDR1 reads SGHVS; CDR2 reads FQNEAQ. The CDR3 here is CASSSPTSSYNEQFF. Here the CDR3 DNA reads TGTGCCAGCAGCTCTCCCACGAGCTCCTACAATGAGCAGTTCTTC.

This clone has just a few counts. The chain is built from TRBV7-3 and TRBJ2-2, with a weak D call TRBD1 (5 bases). V was shortened by 8 bases and J by 5 bases, with 12 bases between the two germline ends. The germline V gene has CDR1 SGHTA and CDR2 FQGTGA. This CDR3 spans 13 amino acids. As DNA, the CDR3 is TGTGCCAGCTCGGCAGGGTGGACCGGGGAGCTGTTTTTT. It specifies CASSAGWTGELFF. Combining the CDR3 with reference TRBV7-3 and TRBJ2-2 gives the whole variable domain GAGVSQTPSNKVTEKGKYVELRCDPISGHTALYWYRQSLGQGPEFLIYFQGTGAADDSGLPNDRFFAVRPEGSVSTLKIQRTERGDSAVYLCASSAGWTGELFFGEGSRLTVL.

The CDR3 region is CASSWEVRTGLTSGGYEQYF. CDR3 nucleotides: TGCGCCAGCAGCTGGGAGGTGCGGACAGGCCTTACTAGCGGGGGCTACGAGCAGTACTTC. V is TRBV5-1 and J is TRBJ2-7; 11 bases map to TRBD2. Trimming at V came to 3 bases and at J to 3 bases, leaving 20 bases not matched to a gene. Germline loops: CDR1 SGHRS, CDR2 YFSETQ. The CDR3 extends over 20 amino acids.

The chain joins TRBV11-1 to TRBJ2-1, with D maybe TRBD2 (5 bases). Germline V gene sequence: CDR1 SGHAT, CDR2 FQDESV (reference sequence). The CDR3 runs 15 residues. V lost 1 base and J 4 bases, leaving 11 bases between the germline ends. The CDR3 is CASSLVGVNYNEQFF. CDR3 nucleotide sequence: TGTGCCAGCAGCTTAGTCGGGGTTAATTACAATGAGCAGTTCTTC.

This chain joins TRBV28 and TRBJ1-4, with D possibly matching TRBD1 (5 bases). The CDR3 loop spans 18 amino acids. Germline V gene data show CDR1 as MDHEN and CDR2 as SYDVKM. V was pared by 4 bases and J by 8 bases, with 26 bases between. Here the CDR3 reads CASSSAPGLGSLWEKLFF. The CDR3 region has the DNA TGTGCCAGCAGTTCCGCCCCGGGACTCGGTTCACTATGGGAAAAACTGTTTTTT.

The rearrangement joins TRBV6-2 or TRBV6-3 to TRBJ1-5, with D perhaps matching TRBD1 (6 bases). The CDR3 is 13 residues long. The V end lost 4 bases, the J end lost 3 bases, and 7 bases lay between the germline ends. From germline, CDR1 is MNHEY and CDR2 SVGEGT. The CDR3 nucleotides are TGTGCCAGCAGTTGGACAGTCAATCAGCCCCAGCATTTT. Translating gives CASSWTVNQPQHF.

The chain has TRBV4-1 and TRBJ2-3; D call uncertain. Trimming pared 4 bases from V and 3 bases from J, leaving 8 bases between. CDR3 length equals 13 residues. CDR1 is MGHRA and CDR2 is YSYEKL in the germline V gene. The CDR3 loop is CASSPLGTDTQYF. DNA of the CDR3: TGCGCCAGCAGCCCCCTTGGAACAGATACGCAGTATTTT.

This clone showed up just a few times. The chain employs TRBV9 and TRBJ1-3; 9 nucleotides agree with TRBD1. Germline values: CDR1 SGDLS, CDR2 YYNGEE. The trim removed 4 bases at V and 1 base at J, leaving 9 bases unmatched. This CDR3 has 17 residues. The CDR3, as DNA: TGTGCCAGCAGCCGACGGGGGACAGGGACTTCTGGAAACACCATATATTTT. Translated: CASSRRGTGTSGNTIYF.

The chain combines TRBV5-4 with TRBJ1-2; D uncertain. The CDR3 totals 15 residues. Germline V gives CDR1 SGHNT, CDR2 YYREEE (reference sequence). V was clipped by 3 bases and J by 8 bases, with 20 bases between them. CDR3 loop: CASSSHRTDLGGYTF. The CDR3 DNA reads as TGTGCCAGCAGCTCGCACCGAACAGATTTGGGAGGCTACACCTTC.

The chain couples TRBV5-4 to TRBJ1-5; D is uncertain. Between the trimmed V and J ends, which lost 0 bases and 6 bases, there was a span of 7 bases. The CDR3 runs to 13 residues. Germline V gene data show CDR1 as SGHNT and CDR2 as YYREEE (reference sequence). CDR3 nucleotide sequence: TGTGCCAGCAGCTTGGGTTTGAGTCAGCCCCAGCATTTT. Encoded protein: CASSLGLSQPQHF.

This chain links TRBV14 with TRBJ1-3; D is undetermined. Trimming shortened V by 4 bases and J by 0 bases, and 16 bases separated the two germline ends. The CDR3 extends over 17 amino acids. Germline loops: CDR1 SGHDN, CDR2 FVKESK. The CDR3 loop reads CASSLTGRWDSGNTIYF. The CDR3 coding sequence is TGTGCCAGCAGCCTAACCGGACGGTGGGACTCTGGAAACACCATATATTTT.

The chain joins TRBV5-4 to TRBJ2-1; 9 bases are a match to TRBD2. Germline CDR1 and CDR2: SGHNT and YYREEE (reference sequence). The V and J ends lost 2 bases and 7 bases, in that order; junction bases with no gene match: 7. This CDR3 is 15 amino acids long. Here the CDR3 DNA reads TGTGCCAGCAGCTTTGGCGGGAGGGCGGAGAATGAGCAGTTCTTC. It is translated as CASSFGGRAENEQFF.

This chain uses TRBV7-8 with TRBJ2-3, with D uncertain. The V end was cut by 5 bases, the J end by 6 bases, with 15 bases between. Germline V lookup: CDR1 SGHVS, CDR2 FQNEAQ. The CDR3 contains 14 residues. CDR3 DNA: TGTGCCAGCAGCCCCCGGGTCCTGGCCGATACGCAGTATTTT. This encodes CASSPRVLADTQYF.

The chain combines TRBV16 with TRBJ1-6; a possible D gene is TRBD1 (5 bases). Germline CDR1 reads KGHSY; CDR2 reads FQNENV. The CDR3 sequence is 13 residues long. V was cut by 2 bases and J by 10 bases, with 9 bases left in between. This CDR3 reads CASSQAGLSPLHF. CDR3 in DNA: TGTGCCAGCAGCCAAGCAGGGCTCTCACCCCTCCACTTT.

The chain recombines TRBV7-2 with TRBJ2-7; 8 nucleotides match TRBD1. V dropped 1 base and J dropped 3; count of bases not matched to a gene: 8. Germline V gene sequence: CDR1 SGHTA, CDR2 FQGNSA. The CDR3 contains 16 residues. CDR3 amino acids: CASSLGGGTGDYEQYF. CDR3 coding DNA: TGTGCCAGCAGCTTAGGAGGTGGGACAGGAGACTACGAGCAGTACTTC.

This clone has just a few counts. This chain links TRBV7-2 with TRBJ1-1, with D possibly being TRBD1 (5 bases). The CDR3 is 13 amino acids. CDR1 is SGHTA, CDR2 FQGNSA, per germline. Trimming shortened V by 6 bases and J by 1 base, and 9 bases separated the two germline ends. The CDR3 loop is CASSQGANTEAFF. The CDR3 DNA is TGTGCCAGCAGTCAAGGGGCGAACACTGAAGCTTTCTTT.